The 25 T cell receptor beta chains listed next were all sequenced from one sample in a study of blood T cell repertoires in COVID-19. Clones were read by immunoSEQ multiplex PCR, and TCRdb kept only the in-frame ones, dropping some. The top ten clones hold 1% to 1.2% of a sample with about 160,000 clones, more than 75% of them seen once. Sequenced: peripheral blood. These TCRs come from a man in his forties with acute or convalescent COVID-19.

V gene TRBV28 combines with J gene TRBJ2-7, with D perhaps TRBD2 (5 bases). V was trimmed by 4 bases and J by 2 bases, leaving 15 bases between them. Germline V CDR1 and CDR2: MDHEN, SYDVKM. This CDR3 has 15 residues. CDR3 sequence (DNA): TGTGCCAGCAGTTCCTCAAGGACTGGGACCTACGAGCAGTACTTC. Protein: CASSSSRTGTYEQYF. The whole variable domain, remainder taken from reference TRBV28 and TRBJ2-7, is DVKVTQSSRYLVKRTGEKVFLECVQDMDHENMFWYRQDPGLGLRLIYFSYDVKMKEKGDIPEGYSVSREKKERFSLILESASTNQTSMYLCASSSSRTGTYEQYFGPGTRLTVT.

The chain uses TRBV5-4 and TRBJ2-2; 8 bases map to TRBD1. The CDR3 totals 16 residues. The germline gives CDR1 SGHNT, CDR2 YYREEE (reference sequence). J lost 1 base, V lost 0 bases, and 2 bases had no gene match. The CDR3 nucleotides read TGTGCCAGCAGCTTGGACGGGACAGGGAACACCGGGGAGCTGTTTTTT. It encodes CASSLDGTGNTGELFF.

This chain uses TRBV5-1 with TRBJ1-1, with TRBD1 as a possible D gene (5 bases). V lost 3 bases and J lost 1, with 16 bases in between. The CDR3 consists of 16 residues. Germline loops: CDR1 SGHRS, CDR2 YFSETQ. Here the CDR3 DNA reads TGCGCCAGCAGCTCTGGACGTACTCAGGGGAACACTGAAGCTTTCTTT. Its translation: CASSSGRTQGNTEAFF.

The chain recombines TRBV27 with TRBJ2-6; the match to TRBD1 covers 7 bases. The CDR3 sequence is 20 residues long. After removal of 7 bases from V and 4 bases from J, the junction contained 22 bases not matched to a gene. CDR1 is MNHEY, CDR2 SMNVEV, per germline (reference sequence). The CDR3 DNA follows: TGTGCCAGCAAGGATTATGCTCTGGGACAGACACTATCCGGGGCCAACGTCCTGACTTTC. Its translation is CASKDYALGQTLSGANVLTF.

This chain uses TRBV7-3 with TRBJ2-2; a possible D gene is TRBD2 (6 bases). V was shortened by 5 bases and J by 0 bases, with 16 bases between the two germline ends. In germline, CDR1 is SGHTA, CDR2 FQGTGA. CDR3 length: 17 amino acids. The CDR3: CASSPGRGVTNTGELFF. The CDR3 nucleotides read TGTGCCAGCAGCCCGGGGCGCGGGGTAACGAACACCGGGGAGCTGTTTTTT.

The DNA for the CDR3 is TGTGCCAGCAGCTTGGGACAATCAAACTATGGCTACACCTTC. This encodes CASSLGQSNYGYTF. The chain is built from TRBV5-6 and TRBJ1-2, with D unresolved. In germline, CDR1 is SGHDT, CDR2 YYEEEE. This CDR3 is built from 14 residues. V lost 0 bases and J lost 2, with 8 bases in between. Combining the CDR3 with reference TRBV5-6 and TRBJ1-2 gives the whole variable domain DAGVTQSPTHLIKTRGQQVTLRCSPKSGHDTVSWYQQALGQGPQFIFQYYEEEERQRGNFPDRFSGHQFPNYSSELNVNALLLGDSALYLCASSLGQSNYGYTFGSGTRLTVV.

The CDR3 nucleotides are TGTGCCAGCAGCTTGGGTCCCGACCGGACAGGGAACGAGCAGTACTTC. Protein sequence: CASSLGPDRTGNEQYF. This chain uses TRBV5-4 with TRBJ2-7; 8 positions match TRBD1. V dropped 0 bases and J dropped 5; count of bases not matched to a gene: 10. This CDR3 contains 16 residues. Germline CDR1 is SGHNT and CDR2 is YYREEE (reference sequence).

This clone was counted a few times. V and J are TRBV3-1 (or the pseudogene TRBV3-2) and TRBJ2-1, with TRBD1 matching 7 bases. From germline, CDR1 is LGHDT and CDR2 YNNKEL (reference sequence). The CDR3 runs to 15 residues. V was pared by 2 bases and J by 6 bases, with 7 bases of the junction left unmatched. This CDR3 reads CASSQIVTGCNEQFF. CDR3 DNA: TGTGCCAGCAGCCAAATTGTGACAGGGTGCAATGAGCAGTTCTTC.

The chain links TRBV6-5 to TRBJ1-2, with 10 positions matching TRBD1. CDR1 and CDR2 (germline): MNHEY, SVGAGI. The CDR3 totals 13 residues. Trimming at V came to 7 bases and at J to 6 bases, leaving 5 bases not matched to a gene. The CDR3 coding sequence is TGTGCCAGCACCCTGGGGACAGGGGATGGCTACACCTTC. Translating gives CASTLGTGDGYTF.

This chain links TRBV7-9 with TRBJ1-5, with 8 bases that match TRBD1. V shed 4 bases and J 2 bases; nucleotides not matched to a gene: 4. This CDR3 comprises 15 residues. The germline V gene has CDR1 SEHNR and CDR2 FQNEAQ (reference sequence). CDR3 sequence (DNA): TGTGCCAGCAGCTCAGGACAGGGTGGCAATCAGCCCCAGCATTTT. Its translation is CASSSGQGGNQPQHF. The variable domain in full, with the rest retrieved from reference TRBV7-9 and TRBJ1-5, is DTGVSQNPRHKITKRGQNVTFRCDPISEHNRLYWYRQTLGQGPEFLTYFQNEAQLEKSRLLSDRFSAERPKGSFSTLEIQRTEQGDSAMYLCASSSGQGGNQPQHFGDGTRLSIL.

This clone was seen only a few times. The CDR3 DNA reads TGTGCCAGCAGCCAGCGGACAGGGGACACAGATACGCAGTATTTT. Translating gives CASSQRTGDTDTQYF. The chain has TRBV4-2 and TRBJ2-3; 9 nucleotides line up with TRBD1. The CDR3 loop spans 15 amino acids. Per the germline V gene, CDR1 is LGHNA and CDR2 is YNFKEQ. Trimming took 3 bases from V and 2 from J; bases not matched to a gene: 3.

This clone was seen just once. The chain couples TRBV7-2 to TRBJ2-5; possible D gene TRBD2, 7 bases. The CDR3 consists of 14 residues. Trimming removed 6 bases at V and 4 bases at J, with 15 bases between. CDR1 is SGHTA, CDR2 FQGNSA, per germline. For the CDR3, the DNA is TGTGCCAGCAGTCCTCGGGGGGCCACAGAGACCCAGTACTTC. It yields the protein CASSPRGATETQYF. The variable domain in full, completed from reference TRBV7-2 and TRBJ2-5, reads GAGVSQSPSNKVTEKGKDVELRCDPISGHTALYWYRQSLGQGLEFLIYFQGNSAPDKSGLPSDRFSAERTGGSVSTLTIQRTQQEDSAVYLCASSPRGATETQYFGPGTRLLVL.

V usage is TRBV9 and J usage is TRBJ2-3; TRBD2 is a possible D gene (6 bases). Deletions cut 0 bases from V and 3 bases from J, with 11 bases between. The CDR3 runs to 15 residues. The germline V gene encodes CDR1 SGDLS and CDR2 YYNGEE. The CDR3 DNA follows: TGTGCCAGCAGCGTAGTCGGGGGACTGACAGATACGCAGTATTTT. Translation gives CASSVVGGLTDTQYF.

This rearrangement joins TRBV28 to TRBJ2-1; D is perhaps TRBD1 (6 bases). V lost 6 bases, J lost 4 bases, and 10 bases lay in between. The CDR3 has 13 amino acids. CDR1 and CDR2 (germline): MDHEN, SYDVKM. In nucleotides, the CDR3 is TGTGCCAGCAGCCGCGGACAGTACAATGAGCAGTTCTTC. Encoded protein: CASSRGQYNEQFF.

In DNA form, the CDR3 reads TGTGCCAGCTCACCAACAACGACAGCCTATAATTCACCCCTCCACTTT. Translated: CASSPTTTAYNSPLHF. The V gene is TRBV18, the J gene TRBJ1-6; D might be TRBD1 (5 bases). The ends were cut back, 2 bases at V and 2 bases at J, with 10 bases in the middle. There are 16 residues in the CDR3. Germline V gene data show CDR1 as KGHSH and CDR2 as LQKENI.

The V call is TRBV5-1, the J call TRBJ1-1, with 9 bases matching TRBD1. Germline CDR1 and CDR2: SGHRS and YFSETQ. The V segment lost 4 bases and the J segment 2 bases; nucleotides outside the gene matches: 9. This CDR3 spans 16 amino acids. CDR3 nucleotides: TGCGCCAGCAGCGCTAGAACGGGACAGGGAAACACTGAAGCTTTCTTT. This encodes CASSARTGQGNTEAFF.

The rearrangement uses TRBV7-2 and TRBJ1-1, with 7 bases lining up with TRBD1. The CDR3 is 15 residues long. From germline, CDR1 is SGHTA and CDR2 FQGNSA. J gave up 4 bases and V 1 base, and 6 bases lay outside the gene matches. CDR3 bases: TGTGCCAGCAGCTTAGTGTTACAGGGGCCCACTGAAGCTTTCTTT. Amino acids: CASSLVLQGPTEAFF.

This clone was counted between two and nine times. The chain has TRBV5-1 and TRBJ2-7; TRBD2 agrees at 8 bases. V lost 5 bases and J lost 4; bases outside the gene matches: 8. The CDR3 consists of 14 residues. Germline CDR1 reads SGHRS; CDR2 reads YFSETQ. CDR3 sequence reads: CASRVSGGEYEQYF. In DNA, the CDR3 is TGCGCCAGCAGGGTATCGGGAGGGGAGTACGAGCAGTACTTC.

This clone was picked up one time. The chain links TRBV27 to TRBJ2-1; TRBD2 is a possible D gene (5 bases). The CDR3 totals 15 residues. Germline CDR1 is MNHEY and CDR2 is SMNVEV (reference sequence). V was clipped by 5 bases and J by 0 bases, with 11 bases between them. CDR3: CASSIGVSSYNEQFF. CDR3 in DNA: TGTGCCAGCAGTATCGGGGTCAGCTCCTACAATGAGCAGTTCTTC.

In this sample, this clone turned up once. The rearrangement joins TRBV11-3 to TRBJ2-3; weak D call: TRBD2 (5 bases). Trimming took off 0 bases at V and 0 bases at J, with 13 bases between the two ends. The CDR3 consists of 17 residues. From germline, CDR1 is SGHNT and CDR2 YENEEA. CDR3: CASSLDPRLASTDTQYF. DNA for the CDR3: TGTGCCAGCAGCTTAGATCCGAGGCTAGCTAGCACAGATACGCAGTATTTT. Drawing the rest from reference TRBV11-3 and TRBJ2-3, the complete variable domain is EAGVVQSPRYKIIEKKQPVAFWCNPISGHNTLYWYLQNLGQGPELLIRYENEEAVDDSQLPKDRFSAERLKGVDSTLKIQPAELGDSAVYLCASSLDPRLASTDTQYFGPGTRLTVL.

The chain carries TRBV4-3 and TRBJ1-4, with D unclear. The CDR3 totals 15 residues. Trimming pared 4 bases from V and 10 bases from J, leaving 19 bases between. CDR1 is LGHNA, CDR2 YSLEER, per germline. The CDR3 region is CASSPDYRLSGKLFF. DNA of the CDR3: TGCGCCAGCAGCCCAGATTACCGCTTGAGTGGAAAACTGTTTTTT.

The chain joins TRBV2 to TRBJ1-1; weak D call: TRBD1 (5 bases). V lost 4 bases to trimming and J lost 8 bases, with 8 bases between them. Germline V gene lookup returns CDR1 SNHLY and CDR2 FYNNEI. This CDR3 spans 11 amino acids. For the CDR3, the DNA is TGTGCCAGCAGTGCGAACAGGGAAGCTTTCTTT. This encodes CASSANREAFF.

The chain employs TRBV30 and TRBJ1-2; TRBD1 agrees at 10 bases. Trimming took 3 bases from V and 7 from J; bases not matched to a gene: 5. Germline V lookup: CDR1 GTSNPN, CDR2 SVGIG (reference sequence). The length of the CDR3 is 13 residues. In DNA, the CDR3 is TGTGCCTGGAGGGACAGGGGGTTATTTGGCTACACCTTC. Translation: CAWRDRGLFGYTF.

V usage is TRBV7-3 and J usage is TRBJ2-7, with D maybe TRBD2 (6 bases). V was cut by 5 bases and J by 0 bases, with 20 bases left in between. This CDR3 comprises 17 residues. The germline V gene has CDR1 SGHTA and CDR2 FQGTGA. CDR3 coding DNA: TGTGCCAGCAGCCCCGGGGGTGGAGCGACGAACTCCTACGAGCAGTACTTC. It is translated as CASSPGGGATNSYEQYF.

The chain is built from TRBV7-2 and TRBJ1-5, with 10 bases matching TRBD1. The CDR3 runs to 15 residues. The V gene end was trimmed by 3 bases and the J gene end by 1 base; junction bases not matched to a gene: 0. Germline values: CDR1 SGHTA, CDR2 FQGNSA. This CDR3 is CASSLTGGSNQPQHF. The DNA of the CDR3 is TGTGCCAGCAGCTTGACAGGGGGCAGCAATCAGCCCCAGCATTTT.